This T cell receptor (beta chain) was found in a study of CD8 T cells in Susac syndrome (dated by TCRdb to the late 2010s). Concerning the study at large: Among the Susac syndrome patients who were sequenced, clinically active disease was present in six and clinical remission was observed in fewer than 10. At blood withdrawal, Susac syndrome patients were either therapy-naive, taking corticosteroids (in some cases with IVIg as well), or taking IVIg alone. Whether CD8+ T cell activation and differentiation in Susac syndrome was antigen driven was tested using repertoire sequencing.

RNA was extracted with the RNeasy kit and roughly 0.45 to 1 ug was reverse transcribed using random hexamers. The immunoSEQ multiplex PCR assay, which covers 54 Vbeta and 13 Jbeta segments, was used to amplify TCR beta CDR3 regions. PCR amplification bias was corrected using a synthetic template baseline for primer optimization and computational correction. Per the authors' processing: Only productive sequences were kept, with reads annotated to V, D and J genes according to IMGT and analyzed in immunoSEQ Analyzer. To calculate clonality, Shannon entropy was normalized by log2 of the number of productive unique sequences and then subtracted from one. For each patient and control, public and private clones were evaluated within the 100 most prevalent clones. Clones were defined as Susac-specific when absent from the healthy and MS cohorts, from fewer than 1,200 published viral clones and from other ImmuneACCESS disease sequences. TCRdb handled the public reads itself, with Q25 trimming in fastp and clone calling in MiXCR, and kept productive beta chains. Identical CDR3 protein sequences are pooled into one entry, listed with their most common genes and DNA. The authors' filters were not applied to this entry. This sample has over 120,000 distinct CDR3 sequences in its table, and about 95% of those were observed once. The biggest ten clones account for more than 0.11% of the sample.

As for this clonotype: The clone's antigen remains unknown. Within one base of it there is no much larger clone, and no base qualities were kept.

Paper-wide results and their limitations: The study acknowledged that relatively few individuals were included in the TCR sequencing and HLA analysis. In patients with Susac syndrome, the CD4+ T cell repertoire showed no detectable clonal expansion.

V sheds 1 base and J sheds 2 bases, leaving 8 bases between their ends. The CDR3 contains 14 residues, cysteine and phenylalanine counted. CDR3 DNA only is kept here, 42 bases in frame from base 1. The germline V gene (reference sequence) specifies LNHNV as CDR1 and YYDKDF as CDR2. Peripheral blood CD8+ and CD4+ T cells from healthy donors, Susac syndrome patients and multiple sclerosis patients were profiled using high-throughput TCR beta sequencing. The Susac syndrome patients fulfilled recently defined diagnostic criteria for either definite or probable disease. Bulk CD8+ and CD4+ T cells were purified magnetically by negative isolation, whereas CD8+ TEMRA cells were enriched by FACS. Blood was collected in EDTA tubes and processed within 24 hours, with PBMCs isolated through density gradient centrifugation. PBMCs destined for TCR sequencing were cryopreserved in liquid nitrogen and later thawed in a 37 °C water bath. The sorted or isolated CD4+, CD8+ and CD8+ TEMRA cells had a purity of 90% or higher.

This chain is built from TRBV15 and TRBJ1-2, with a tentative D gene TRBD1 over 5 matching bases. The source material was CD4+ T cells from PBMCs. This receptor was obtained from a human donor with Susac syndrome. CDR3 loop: CATSRVPGNYGYTF. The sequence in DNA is TGTGCCACCAGCAGAGTCCCAGGGAACTATGGCTACACCTTC.